The 21 T cell receptor beta chains in this list originate from one sample, sequenced in a study of beta chain features in type 1 diabetes. The entirety of the isolated RNA underwent reverse transcription, so expressed TCRB transcripts were sequenced. Data came from immunoSEQ multiplex PCR; TCRdb stores just in-frame clones and leaves some out. Of approximately 250,000 clones listed, 7.5% to 10% are singletons. Sequencing was done on a sample of naive CD4+ T cells from blood. These receptor sequences come from a woman in her late teens or twenties in good health.

CDR3: CASSAYSGRPSDTQYF. The CDR3 DNA reads as TGTGCCAGCTCTGCGTATAGCGGGAGGCCCAGCGATACGCAGTATTTT. J is TRBJ2-3 and V is TRBV18, with 10 bases aligning to TRBD2. Unmatched junction bases numbered 12, after V lost 6 bases and J lost 6 bases. From germline, CDR1 is KGHSH and CDR2 LQKENI. The CDR3 loop spans 16 amino acids.

The V call is TRBV18, the J call TRBJ1-3; 7 bases map to TRBD1. The J segment lost 4 bases and the V segment lost 5 bases, leaving 5 bases of the junction unmatched. The CDR3 is 14 amino acids. Per the germline V gene, CDR1 is KGHSH and CDR2 is LQKENI. The CDR3 here is CASSGTGVGNTIYF. CDR3 DNA sequence: TGTGCCAGCTCAGGAACAGGGGTCGGAAACACCATATATTTT.

Only a few counts were recorded for this clone. V gene TRBV18 combines with J gene TRBJ2-1, with D possibly matching TRBD2 (5 bases). CDR3 size: 13 residues. The V gene's germline CDR1 is KGHSH and CDR2 LQKENI. The V and J ends lost 2 bases and 5 bases respectively, with 7 bases between them. CDR3 residues: CASSPTGDNEQFF. CDR3 coding DNA: TGTGCCAGCTCACCAACCGGGGACAATGAGCAGTTCTTC.

In its sample, this clone was seen a few times. The chain carries TRBV19 and TRBJ2-4; 8 bases map to TRBD2. J was trimmed by 8 bases and V by 5 bases; bases with no gene match: 14. The CDR3 runs 16 residues. Looked up from germline, CDR1 is LNHDA and CDR2 is SQIVND (reference sequence). CDR3 coding DNA: TGTGCCAGTAGTGGAGAACTGACTAGCGCTGGGGACATTCAGTACTTC. This sequence encodes CASSGELTSAGDIQYF.

The CDR3 here is CASSGMGQAYGYTF. CDR3 coding DNA: TGCGCCAGCAGCGGAATGGGACAGGCCTATGGCTACACCTTC. The chain has TRBV10-2 and TRBJ1-2, with 8 bases matching TRBD1. There are 14 residues in the CDR3. J was trimmed by 4 bases and V by 6 bases; bases with no gene match: 7. CDR1 and CDR2 from the germline V gene are WSHSY and SAAADI.

This clone was picked up a small number of times. The CDR3 bases are TGTGCCAGCAGCTTGGCCAGCGGCAGGTTAACAGATACGCAGTATTTT. This codes for CASSLASGRLTDTQYF. The V and J genes are TRBV5-6 and TRBJ2-3; a weak D match, TRBD2 (5 bases). There are 16 residues in the CDR3. CDR1 and CDR2 from the germline V gene are SGHDT and YYEEEE. Trimming took off 0 bases at V and 3 bases at J, with 14 bases between the two ends.

The genes are TRBV4-2 and TRBJ1-1; 7 bases align to TRBD1. The CDR3 spans 15 residues. CDR1 is LGHNA and CDR2 is YNFKEQ in the germline V gene. The V segment lost 3 bases and the J segment 4 bases; nucleotides outside the gene matches: 8. In nucleotides, the CDR3 is TGTGCCAGCAGCCAGAGGCGACAGGGAGGCACTGAAGCTTTCTTT. This translates into CASSQRRQGGTEAFF.

This clone was seen more than once but under ten times. The V gene is TRBV2, the J gene TRBJ1-2, with 8 nucleotides matching TRBD1. The CDR3 sequence is 14 residues long. The germline CDR1 and CDR2 sequences are SNHLY and FYNNEI. The V segment lost 6 bases and the J segment 5 bases; nucleotides outside the gene matches: 8. CDR3: CASRPGGLGYGYTF. In DNA, the CDR3 is TGTGCCAGCAGGCCAGGGGGCCTAGGGTATGGCTACACCTTC.

The CDR3 protein is CASSYGGGISQPQHF. DNA for the CDR3: TGTGCCAGCAGTTACGGGGGAGGGATTAGTCAGCCCCAGCATTTT. The chain carries TRBV6-6 and TRBJ1-5; a weak D match, TRBD1 (5 bases). V shed 2 bases and J shed 6 bases, with 14 bases lying between them. Germline V gene data show CDR1 as MNHNY and CDR2 as SVGAGI (reference sequence). The CDR3 totals 15 residues.

This clone was picked up a small number of times. The chain carries TRBV12-2 and TRBJ2-5; the table's TRBD1 call for D was not verified on the DNA. TRBV12-2 has pseudogene status. The CDR3 runs to 17 residues. The CDR3 reads CASRLERDRGSKETQYF. CDR3 nucleotide sequence: TGTGCAAGTCGCTTAGAGAGGGACAGGGGCTCAAAAGAGACCCAGTACTTC.

The rearrangement uses TRBV5-6 and TRBJ1-2, with TRBD1 as a possible D gene (6 bases). Germline V gives CDR1 SGHDT, CDR2 YYEEEE. The CDR3 length is 15 residues. V was cut by 4 bases and J by 5 bases, with 18 bases left in between. The CDR3 region has the DNA TGTGCCAGCAGCCCCCGGGACACTACCCCTTATGGCTACACCTTC. Translated: CASSPRDTTPYGYTF.

This clone was seen ten or more times. This sequence joins TRBV7-9 and TRBJ2-7; D remains unclear. Germline CDR1 reads SEHNR; CDR2 reads FQNEAQ (reference sequence). V was shortened by 5 bases and J by 4 bases, with 9 bases between the two germline ends. The CDR3 totals 12 residues. The CDR3 DNA reads TGTGCCAGCAGCCGATCAGGTTACGAGCAGTACTTC. Amino acid sequence: CASSRSGYEQYF.

This rearrangement joins TRBV2 to TRBJ1-1; TRBD1 aligns across 8 bases. Trimming at V came to 6 bases and at J to 3 bases, leaving 3 bases not matched to a gene. CDR3 length equals 13 residues. Per germline, CDR1 SNHLY and CDR2 FYNNEI. The CDR3 DNA is TGTGCCAGCAGAGGGACAGGCTACACTGAAGCTTTCTTT. This encodes CASRGTGYTEAFF.

The rearrangement joins TRBV5-4 to TRBJ2-7, with TRBD2 matching over 10 bases. Trimming removed 0 bases from V and 0 bases from J; junction bases left unmatched: 3. Germline lookup yields CDR1 SGHNT and CDR2 YYREEE (reference sequence). CDR3 length: 16 residues. The CDR3 region is CASSLGLAGASYEQYF. The CDR3 nucleotides are TGTGCCAGCAGCTTGGGGCTAGCGGGAGCCTCCTACGAGCAGTACTTC.

The chain has TRBV10-2 and TRBJ2-7, with D possibly matching TRBD2 (6 bases). The CDR3 is 12 amino acids. V lost 11 bases to trimming and J lost 2 bases, with 13 bases between them. The germline gives CDR1 WSHSY, CDR2 SAAADI. The CDR3 DNA follows: TGCGCCTCGACGGAGGGCGCCTACGAGCAGTACTTC. Translating gives CASTEGAYEQYF.

The CDR3 DNA sequence: TGTGCCAGCACTAGGGACAACCGCTATGGCTACACCTTC. Protein: CASTRDNRYGYTF. The chain links TRBV6-1 to TRBJ1-2; perhaps TRBD1 as D (6 bases). Looked up from germline, CDR1 is MNHNS and CDR2 is SASEGT. This CDR3 comprises 13 residues. Deletions cut 7 bases from V and 4 bases from J, with 13 bases between.

This clone was detected a few times. The same CDR3 can be traced to other DNA sequences in this sample. This chain links TRBV28 with TRBJ1-5, with TRBD1 matching over 9 bases. Germline CDR1 and CDR2: MDHEN and SYDVKM. With 5 bases clipped from V and 2 bases from J, the junction kept 4 bases outside the gene matches. CDR3 size: 15 residues. CDR3 amino acids: CASSRTGGGNQPQHF. The CDR3 DNA is TGTGCCAGCAGTAGAACAGGGGGCGGCAATCAGCCCCAGCATTTT.

This clone was recorded a few times. The J gene is TRBJ2-1, the V gene TRBV5-4; possible D gene TRBD2, 5 bases. CDR1 and CDR2 from the germline V gene are SGHNT and YYREEE (reference sequence). Trimming took off 4 bases at V and 0 bases at J, with 11 bases between the two ends. This CDR3 contains 15 residues. DNA of the CDR3: TGTGCCAGCAGCCTAGACCGGGGCTCCTACAATGAGCAGTTCTTC. This gives the protein CASSLDRGSYNEQFF.

As for this clone: This sample also contains other DNA sequences that code for the same CDR3. The rearrangement uses TRBV4-2 and TRBJ2-7, with D tentatively TRBD2 (6 bases). Germline V gene sequence: CDR1 LGHNA, CDR2 YNFKEQ. The CDR3 runs 15 residues. Trimming took 6 bases from V and 5 from J, leaving 20 bases between them. CDR3 in amino acids: CASSNLAIALNEQYF. The CDR3 coding sequence is TGTGCCAGCAGTAATCTAGCGATTGCCTTGAACGAGCAGTACTTC.

This clone appeared a few times. V usage is TRBV6-5 and J usage is TRBJ1-5; TRBD1 matches 7 bases. The germline V gene has CDR1 MNHEY and CDR2 SVGAGI. The CDR3 length is 14 residues. V shed 6 bases and J 4 bases; nucleotides not matched to a gene: 6. Here the CDR3 DNA reads TGTGCCAGCAGCCTCGACAGGGTGAATCAGCCCCAGCATTTT. It yields the protein CASSLDRVNQPQHF.

This clone has just a few counts. This chain connects TRBV6-5 to TRBJ1-2, with a tentative D call TRBD1 (6 bases). The V gene lost 6 bases and the J gene lost 10 bases, with 12 bases spanning the gap. Germline-derived CDR1 and CDR2 are MNHEY and SVGAGI. CDR3 size: 11 residues. The chain's CDR3 is CASRDGTLYTF. DNA of the CDR3: TGTGCCAGCAGGGATGGGACACTCTACACCTTC.